Each of the 26 T cell receptor beta chains below was sequenced from the same sample in a study of human T cells and chemical hapten exposure. The study used a library that attached unique molecular identifiers to individual cDNA molecules. TCRdb re-derived calls from the reads in MiXCR, one entry per CDR3 protein. The table lists roughly 120,000 distinct CDR3 sequences, over 6.5% of them singletons. The template was total RNA from unfractionated whole blood. Sequencing was performed on whole blood. These receptors originate from a human donor in good health. Some clones in this sample may be carry-over from other donors' samples.

The chain combines TRBV6-1 with TRBJ2-6; D is undetermined. With 2 bases removed from V and 0 bases from J, the gap between germline ends came to 8 bases. CDR3 length equals 16 residues. Germline CDR1 and CDR2: MNHNS and SASEGT. The chain's CDR3 is CASSEKGSSGANVLTF. DNA of the CDR3: TGTGCCAGCAGTGAAAAAGGTTCCTCTGGGGCCAACGTCCTGACTTTC.

This clonotype was observed a few times. The CDR3 spells CASSHGSSGSSYNEQFF. As DNA, the CDR3 is TGCGCCAGCAGTCACGGGAGTAGCGGGAGCTCCTACAATGAGCAGTTCTTC. This rearrangement joins TRBV23-1 to TRBJ2-1, with TRBD2 matching 9 bases. TRBV23-1 is classed as an ORF, of uncertain function. Losses at the gene ends were 3 bases for V and 0 bases for J; bases not matched to a gene: 6. This CDR3 spans 17 amino acids.

The J gene is TRBJ2-1, the V gene TRBV5-1, with 13 bases lining up with TRBD2. CDR3 length equals 15 residues. The germline CDR1 and CDR2 sequences are SGHRS and YFSETQ. V gave up 4 bases and J gave up 9 bases; unmatched junction bases: 7. Here the CDR3 reads CASSPGLAGAGEQFF. As DNA, the CDR3 is TGCGCCAGCAGCCCCGGACTAGCGGGGGCTGGTGAGCAGTTCTTC.

This clonotype was detected many times. V and J are TRBV5-5 and TRBJ1-1; D unresolved. This CDR3 has 13 residues. The germline gives CDR1 SGHKS, CDR2 YYEKEE (reference sequence). Trimming shortened V by 2 bases and J by 0 bases, and 5 bases separated the two germline ends. The CDR3 DNA sequence: TGTGCCAGCAGCTTCATGGTGAACACTGAAGCTTTCTTT. Translated, it gives CASSFMVNTEAFF.

In its sample, this clonotype was seen many times. This chain links TRBV6-5 with TRBJ2-5; 10 bases agree with TRBD2. The CDR3 is made up of 14 amino acids. V trimming: 4 bases; J trimming: 3 bases; junction bases outside the gene matches: 2. The germline CDR1 and CDR2 sequences are MNHEY and SVGAGI. The CDR3: CASSSGLAEETQYF. CDR3 nucleotide sequence: TGTGCCAGCAGTTCAGGACTAGCGGAAGAGACCCAGTACTTC.

A few counts support this clonotype. V is TRBV19 and J is TRBJ1-2, with D perhaps matching TRBD1 (5 bases). Trimming removed 5 bases at V and 4 bases at J, with 8 bases between. Germline V gene sequence: CDR1 LNHDA, CDR2 SQIVND (reference sequence). The CDR3 sequence is 12 residues long. CDR3: CASSAQVYGYTF. CDR3 in DNA: TGTGCCAGTAGTGCACAGGTCTATGGCTACACCTTC.

As regards this clonotype: One end of the junction is discordant with germline, which a read error may explain. The V gene is TRBV28, the J gene TRBJ1-5; possibly TRBD1 for D (5 bases). The length of the CDR3 is 15 residues. Germline CDR1 reads MDHEN; CDR2 reads SYDVKM. CDR3 nucleotides: TGTGCCAGCAGTCAAGACGGGGGTGGTAATCAGCTCCAGCATTTT. This sequence encodes CASSQDGGGNQLQHF.

This clonotype was counted at least ten times. The chain carries TRBV7-9 and TRBJ1-3; 9 bases are shared with TRBD1. This CDR3 region has 17 residues. Germline V gene sequence: CDR1 SEHNR, CDR2 FQNEAQ (reference sequence). After removal of 5 bases from V and 1 base from J, the junction contained 9 bases not matched to a gene. The CDR3 is CASSPHDRGGSGNTIYF. Written as DNA, the CDR3 is TGTGCCAGCAGCCCGCACGACAGGGGGGGTTCTGGAAACACCATATATTTT.

The CDR3 region has the DNA TGTGCCAGCAGTTTGGGGTGGTTCGGGCAAAGCTCCTACAATGAGCAGTTCTTC. Protein product: CASSLGWFGQSSYNEQFF. The gene calls are TRBV12-3 or TRBV12-4 and TRBJ2-1; D is unclear. This CDR3 is 18 amino acids long. V lost 3 bases and J 0 bases, leaving 18 bases between the germline ends.

This clonotype has more than one count but fewer than ten. The chain recombines TRBV7-9 with TRBJ1-4; TRBD1 might be the D (6 bases). The CDR3 runs 15 residues. With 1 base removed from V and 8 bases from J, the gap between germline ends came to 14 bases. CDR1 SEHNR and CDR2 FQNEAQ come from the germline V gene (reference sequence). The CDR3 here is CASSLEAGAREKLFF. The CDR3, as DNA: TGTGCCAGCAGCTTAGAGGCAGGGGCTCGGGAAAAACTGTTTTTT.

This clonotype has more than one count but fewer than ten. The gene calls are TRBV6-6 and TRBJ2-5; D is undetermined. The CDR3 is made up of 12 amino acids. Germline values: CDR1 MNHNY, CDR2 SVGAGI (reference sequence). Deletions cut 2 bases from V and 4 bases from J, with 5 bases between. In DNA, the CDR3 is TGTGCCAGCAGTTACGGCCCAGAGACCCAGTACTTC. It is translated as CASSYGPETQYF.

This clonotype was seen at least ten times. The rearrangement joins TRBV7-8 to TRBJ2-1, with 16 nucleotides matching TRBD2. V gave up 1 base and J gave up 9 bases; unmatched junction bases: 3. Germline V gives CDR1 SGHVS, CDR2 FQNEAQ. The CDR3 consists of 16 residues. CDR3 DNA sequence: TGTGCCAGCAGCTTAGTGGGACTAGCGGGGGGGCGTGAGCAGTTCTTC. Protein product: CASSLVGLAGGREQFF.

The chain has TRBV20-1 and TRBJ2-2; 11 positions match TRBD1. Germline CDR1 DFQATT, CDR2 SNEGSKA (reference sequence). This CDR3 comprises 16 residues. V lost 4 bases and J lost 5; bases outside the gene matches: 9. This chain's CDR3 is CSATGPGTGGTGELFF. As DNA, the CDR3 is TGCAGTGCTACTGGGCCCGGGACAGGGGGGACCGGGGAGCTGTTTTTT.

This chain connects TRBV6-5 to TRBJ2-7; D is unresolved. Per the germline V gene, CDR1 is MNHEY and CDR2 is SVGAGI. V dropped 5 bases and J dropped 3 bases, with 14 bases sitting between them. The CDR3 runs to 14 residues. The CDR3 loop reads CASSTPGLLYEQYF. The CDR3 nucleotides read TGTGCCAGCAGTACACCCGGTCTCCTCTACGAGCAGTACTTC.

This clonotype was detected only a few times. The chain recombines TRBV19 with TRBJ1-5, with D possibly TRBD1 on 5 matching bases. V lost 10 bases and J 0 bases, leaving 13 bases between the germline ends. The CDR3 totals 14 residues. Germline CDR1 LNHDA, CDR2 SQIVND (reference sequence). The CDR3 loop reads CATSMGGSNQPQHF. CDR3 bases: TGTGCCACTTCAATGGGGGGTAGCAATCAGCCCCAGCATTTT. Filled out from reference TRBV19 and TRBJ1-5, the complete variable domain reads DGGITQSPKYLFRKEGQNVTLSCEQNLNHDAMYWYRQDPGQGLRLIYYSQIVNDFQKGDIAEGYSVSREKKESFPLTVTSAQKNPTAFYLCATSMGGSNQPQHFGDGTRLSIL.

The genes are TRBV10-3 and TRBJ2-6; the D gene is possibly TRBD1 (5 bases). V dropped 6 bases and J dropped 4 bases, with 10 bases sitting between them. The CDR3 runs to 14 residues. The germline CDR1 and CDR2 sequences are ENHRY and SYGVKD. CDR3 nucleotides: TGTGCCATCAGGCAGGGCGCCGGGGCCAACGTCCTGACTTTC. Amino acids: CAIRQGAGANVLTF.

This clonotype has a handful of counts. The chain links TRBV12-3 or TRBV12-4 to TRBJ2-7; no firm D call. Between the trimmed V and J ends, which lost 4 bases and 2 bases, there was a span of 9 bases. The CDR3 length is 13 residues. Here the CDR3 reads CASSWGAAYEQYF. DNA of the CDR3: TGTGCCAGCAGTTGGGGTGCCGCCTACGAGCAGTACTTC.

The V call is TRBV12-3 or TRBV12-4, the J call TRBJ1-5; 7 positions agree with TRBD1. V shed 1 base and J 0 bases; nucleotides not matched to a gene: 6. CDR3 size: 17 residues. The CDR3 loop is CASSLGPWDSSNQPQHF. DNA for the CDR3: TGTGCCAGCAGTTTAGGGCCTTGGGACAGTAGCAATCAGCCCCAGCATTTT.

This clonotype was recorded a few times. The V gene is TRBV5-1, the J gene TRBJ2-1, with 8 bases aligning to TRBD1. The germline V gene encodes CDR1 SGHRS and CDR2 YFSETQ. V dropped 4 bases and J dropped 6; count of bases not matched to a gene: 3. The CDR3 is 13 residues long. CDR3 loop: CASSQTGVNEQFF. As DNA, the CDR3 is TGCGCCAGCAGCCAGACAGGGGTCAATGAGCAGTTCTTC.

This clonotype has at least ten counts. The rearrangement joins TRBV20-1 to TRBJ1-5; D gene unclear. The germline CDR1 and CDR2 sequences are DFQATT and SNEGSKA (reference sequence). The CDR3 totals 16 residues. V was shortened by 0 bases and J by 3 bases, with 15 bases between the two germline ends. The CDR3 region is CSARESGRPYNQPQHF. CDR3 DNA sequence: TGCAGTGCTAGAGAAAGCGGCAGACCCTACAATCAGCCCCAGCATTTT.

The chain is built from TRBV24-1 and TRBJ2-3; a weak D match, TRBD1 (6 bases). Germline V gene lookup returns CDR1 KGHDR and CDR2 SFDVKD. There are 16 residues in the CDR3. V lost 5 bases and J 4 bases, leaving 18 bases between the germline ends. The CDR3 spells CATSGRDTTDPDTQYF. CDR3 nucleotides: TGTGCCACCAGTGGACGGGACACAACAGACCCAGATACGCAGTATTTT.

This clonotype appeared a few times. This sequence joins TRBV7-9 and TRBJ2-1; 11 bases align to TRBD2. This CDR3 comprises 12 residues. Germline CDR1 and CDR2: SEHNR and FQNEAQ (reference sequence). Trimming removed 3 bases from V and 12 bases from J; junction bases left unmatched: 1. CDR3 DNA: TGTGCCAGCAGCTTTCTAGCGGGGGGGCAGTTCTTC. It encodes CASSFLAGGQFF.

This clonotype was observed a few times. The CDR3 bases are TGTGCCAGCAGCTTGGGGACAGGCAAAAACATTCAGTACTTC. Residues: CASSLGTGKNIQYF. The V call is TRBV5-6, the J call TRBJ2-4; 7 bases are shared with TRBD1. The trim removed 0 bases at V and 3 bases at J, leaving 0 bases unmatched. The V gene's germline CDR1 is SGHDT and CDR2 YYEEEE. The CDR3 extends over 14 amino acids.

This clonotype was seen only a few times. The chain joins TRBV12-3 or TRBV12-4 to TRBJ1-6, with a weak D call TRBD1 (5 bases). Between the trimmed V and J ends, which lost 1 base and 9 bases, there was a span of 19 bases. The CDR3 is 17 residues long. For the CDR3, the DNA is TGTGCCAGCAGTTTAGATGGGGGGAAAATTTTGGGTTCACCCCTCCACTTT. It encodes CASSLDGGKILGSPLHF.

The V call is TRBV10-3, the J call TRBJ2-3; D is unclear. CDR3 length equals 17 residues. From germline, CDR1 is ENHRY and CDR2 SYGVKD. Trimming left V 0 bases short and J 0 bases short, with 13 bases between. CDR3 DNA sequence: TGTGCCATCAGTGAGTCGGGAAAGGGCCCGAGCACAGATACGCAGTATTTT. Protein sequence: CAISESGKGPSTDTQYF.

The gene calls are TRBV7-2 and TRBJ2-2; 9 bases agree with TRBD2. This CDR3 has 17 residues. V lost 6 bases and J lost 3; bases outside the gene matches: 11. CDR1 is SGHTA and CDR2 is FQGNSA in the germline V gene. CDR3 nucleotide sequence: TGTGCCAGCAGTTCTTCCAGACTAGCGGAGTACACCGGGGAGCTGTTTTTT. Protein sequence: CASSSSRLAEYTGELFF.